The 12 T cell receptor beta chains reported below all come from one sample, sequenced in a study of blood T cell repertoires in COVID-19. TCRdb's copy holds only in-frame clones and misses some; the assay was immunoSEQ multiplex PCR. The table has 150,000 or so clones, 79% seen once; the top ten hold more than 7%. Sequencing was carried out using peripheral blood. The receptor source for this set is a woman in her sixties with COVID-19, enrolled during active disease.

The gene calls are TRBV30 and TRBJ2-7; 7 bases align to TRBD2. The CDR3 spans 16 residues. The V gene's germline CDR1 is GTSNPN and CDR2 SVGIG (reference sequence). V was clipped by 2 bases and J by 4 bases; unmatched bases: 14. This chain's CDR3 is CAWSRLGLGGRYEQYF. CDR3 in DNA: TGTGCCTGGAGTCGACTTGGACTAGGCGGGCGATACGAGCAGTACTTC.

The CDR3 sequence is CASSERDRANNEQFF. CDR3 DNA: TGCGCCAGCAGTGAGCGGGACAGGGCAAACAATGAGCAGTTCTTC. The gene calls are TRBV5-1 and TRBJ2-1; 9 positions match TRBD1. CDR1 is SGHRS, CDR2 YFSETQ, per germline. V gave up 5 bases and J gave up 5 bases; unmatched junction bases: 8. This CDR3 spans 15 amino acids.

The gene calls are TRBV6-5 and TRBJ1-4, with 8 bases fitting TRBD1. The CDR3 totals 14 residues. The V segment lost 8 bases and the J segment 4 bases; nucleotides outside the gene matches: 6. From germline, CDR1 is MNHEY and CDR2 SVGAGI. The DNA for the CDR3 is TGTGCCAGCGCCGACAGGGGACATAATGAAAAACTGTTTTTT. Its translation is CASADRGHNEKLFF.

Concerning this clone: The germline gene is not matched at one end of the junction; a read error may be the cause. V gene TRBV3-1 (or the pseudogene TRBV3-2) combines with J gene TRBJ2-1; 15 positions match TRBD2. The length of the CDR3 is 18 residues. Germline CDR1 LGHDT, CDR2 YNNKEL (reference sequence). The CDR3 protein is CASRQDPRTSGGVNEQFF. The CDR3 coding sequence is TGTGCCAGCAGACAAGATCCTAGGACTAGCGGGGGGGTCAATGAGCAGTTCTTC.

The chain has TRBV11-2 and TRBJ1-6; D call uncertain. The V gene's germline CDR1 is SGHAT and CDR2 FQNNGV. This CDR3 comprises 15 residues. The V gene lost 6 bases and the J gene lost 9 bases, with 18 bases spanning the gap. CDR3 amino acids: CASSLLVREGSPLHF. The CDR3 region has the DNA TGTGCCAGCAGTTTGTTGGTCCGGGAGGGTTCACCCCTCCACTTT.

The chain recombines TRBV12-3 or TRBV12-4 with TRBJ2-1; tentative D call: TRBD2 (6 bases). This CDR3 region has 13 residues. V was trimmed by 6 bases and J by 4 bases, leaving 10 bases between them. This CDR3 is CASREAGYNEQFF. The CDR3 DNA reads as TGTGCCAGCAGGGAAGCGGGTTACAATGAGCAGTTCTTC.

This clone has more than one count but fewer than ten. This rearrangement joins TRBV19 to TRBJ1-1; 11 bases align to TRBD1. The CDR3 length is 16 residues. The germline V gene has CDR1 LNHDA and CDR2 SQIVND (reference sequence). V lost 6 bases to trimming and J lost 4 bases; unmatched junction nucleotides: 10. This CDR3 is CASRKFGTGGFTEAFF. CDR3 in DNA: TGTGCCAGTAGGAAATTCGGGACAGGGGGGTTCACTGAAGCTTTCTTT.

J is TRBJ1-4 and V is TRBV6-5, with D possibly matching TRBD1 (5 bases). Trimming took 6 bases from V and 5 from J, leaving 10 bases between them. The CDR3 is made up of 13 amino acids. Germline assignment: CDR1 MNHEY and CDR2 SVGAGI. CDR3 DNA: TGTGCCAGCAGGGCCGGGGGGAATGAAAAACTGTTTTTT. Residues: CASRAGGNEKLFF.

CDR3 nucleotides: TGTGCCAGCAGTTACGGACTAGCGGGAGTAAACACCGGGGAGCTGTTTTTT. This encodes CASSYGLAGVNTGELFF. The chain combines TRBV27 with TRBJ2-2; 13 bases line up with TRBD2. The ends lost 4 bases at V and 2 bases at J; junction bases unmatched: 4. Germline CDR1 and CDR2: MNHEY and SMNVEV (reference sequence). The CDR3 loop spans 17 amino acids.

CDR3 residues: CASSDRRAAHSGNTIYF. The CDR3 DNA reads as TGTGCCAGCAGTGACAGGCGGGCCGCCCACTCTGGAAACACCATATATTTT. The chain joins TRBV28 to TRBJ1-3; perhaps TRBD1 as D (6 bases). This CDR3 region has 17 residues. The V end was cut by 5 bases, the J end by 0 bases, with 17 bases between. CDR1 is MDHEN and CDR2 is SYDVKM in the germline V gene.

This chain connects TRBV6-5 to TRBJ1-1, with D unresolved. The ends were cut back, 5 bases at V and 4 bases at J, with 11 bases in the middle. Germline assignment: CDR1 MNHEY and CDR2 SVGAGI. The CDR3 has 13 residues. As DNA, the CDR3 is TGTGCCAGCAGTCCGGTGACGGGCACTGAAGCTTTCTTT. It yields the protein CASSPVTGTEAFF.

This chain links TRBV11-2 with TRBJ2-1; D possibly corresponds to TRBD2 (8 bases). Germline V lookup: CDR1 SGHAT, CDR2 FQNNGV. Trimming stripped 5 bases from V and 13 bases from J, with 21 bases between. CDR3 length: 14 residues. The CDR3 nucleotides read TGTGCCAGCAGCCAGGGGGTAGCGGGAAGGGGTCAGTTCTTC. As protein: CASSQGVAGRGQFF.